This is a list of T cell receptor beta chains from one sample in a study of beta chain features in type 1 diabetes. Using immunoSEQ multiplex PCR, the repertoire was profiled, and TCRdb retains in-frame clones only, with some absent. The sample holds approximately 340,000 clones, over 12% seen once. The sequencing sample was made of naive CD4+ T cells from blood. The receptors were gathered from a woman aged 18-29 years in good health. Both conserved end residues are part of each CDR3. The order of the fields is J gene, clone size, V gene, D gene, CDR3 DNA, CDR3 protein. D genes are given only for firm matches. Some rows mark clone size as missing; the rest say once, few, many or name a class of expanded clone.

TRBJ2-3 NA TRBV7-2 TRBD2 TGTGCCAGCAGCTCCGGGACTAGGACAGATACGCAGTATTTT CASSSGTRTDTQYF
TRBJ1-3 NA TRBV30 NA TGTGCCTGGAGACATGATTGGAACACCATATATTTT CAWRHDWNTIYF
TRBJ2-5 NA TRBV18 NA TGTGCCAGCTCACCACGCAGGGTAGAGACCCAGTACTTC CASSPRRVETQYF
TRBJ1-1 few TRBV15 TRBD1 TGTGCCACCAGCAGTAGACAGGGGAGGAACACTGAAGCTTTCTTT CATSSRQGRNTEAFF
TRBJ2-6 few TRBV18 NA TGTGCCAGCTCACCGGCTCAATGGGGGGCCAACGTCCTGACTTTC CASSPAQWGANVLTF
TRBJ2-5 few TRBV7-2 NA TGTGCCAGCAGCTCCCAAACAGGGATGTACCAAGAGACCCAGTACTTC CASSSQTGMYQETQYF
TRBJ2-3 NA TRBV9 TRBD2 TGTGCCAGCAGCGGAGCGGGAGGTACCCCCGGTACGCAGTATTTT CASSGAGGTPGTQYF
TRBJ1-2 few TRBV5-4 TRBD1 TGTGCCAGCAGCACCCGACGCCAGGGGGGTGTTCATGGCTACACCTTC CASSTRRQGGVHGYTF
TRBJ2-7 NA TRBV5-1 NA TGCGCCAGCAGCTGGAGATCCGGCTACGAGCAGTACTTC CASSWRSGYEQYF
TRBJ1-2 NA TRBV29-1 NA TGCAGCGTTGGGGGGGGAAACAGTAACTATGGCTACACCTTC CSVGGGNSNYGYTF
TRBJ1-2 few TRBV25-1 TRBD1 TGTGCCAGCAGTACCACTCGGGACAGGGGGGTGGATGGCTACACCTTC CASSTTRDRGVDGYTF
TRBJ2-1 NA TRBV9 TRBD2 TGTGCCAGCAGCACTTCTAGCGGGAGGGCCGGGAATGAGCAGTTCTTC CASSTSSGRAGNEQFF
TRBJ1-5 few TRBV29-1 NA TGCAGCGTTGTCGGCGGATTCAATCAGCCCCAGCATTTT CSVVGGFNQPQHF
TRBJ2-7 NA TRBV11-3 NA TGTGCCAGCAGCTTATCACCGGACAGTTCCTACGAGCAGTACTTC CASSLSPDSSYEQYF
TRBJ2-5 NA TRBV7-3 TRBD2 TGTGCCAGCAGCCGTGACCTAGCGGGAGTAGAGACCCAGTACTTC CASSRDLAGVETQYF
TRBJ1-5 NA TRBV15 NA TGTGCCACCAGCAGAGATCGCGGTAGCAATCAGCCCCAGCATTTT CATSRDRGSNQPQHF
TRBJ2-7 NA TRBV10-3 NA TGTGCCATCAGTGAAGGGGGTACCTACGAGCAGTACTTC CAISEGGTYEQYF
TRBJ1-2 NA TRBV7-9 NA TGTGCCAGCAGCCCCCGCGGGGTCGTTTGGGGCTACACCTTC CASSPRGVVWGYTF
TRBJ2-7 NA TRBV30 TRBD2 TGTGCCTGGACGCTAGCGGGAGTTTACGAGCAGTACTTC CAWTLAGVYEQYF
TRBJ1-2 few TRBV19 TRBD1 TGTGCCAGTAGTACCCGGACAGGGCCCGGCTATGGCTACACCTTC CASSTRTGPGYGYTF
TRBJ1-5 few TRBV19 NA TGTGCCAGTAATGGCGGGAGCAATCAGCCCCAGCATTTT CASNGGSNQPQHF
TRBJ2-1 NA TRBV9 NA TGTGCCAGCAGCGGGACTACCCAAGGGAATGAGCAGTTCTTC CASSGTTQGNEQFF
TRBJ2-2 NA TRBV11-2 TRBD2 TGTGCCAGCAGCTTAGGGCTAGCGGGAGGTGGTGGCGGGGAGCTGTTTTTT CASSLGLAGGGGGELFF
TRBJ2-7 few TRBV25-1 TRBD1 TGTGCCAGCAGTGAAGGCAGGGGGCGGGAGCAGTACTTC CASSEGRGREQYF
TRBJ2-1 few TRBV21-1 NA TGTGCCAGGATACCTCCAAGCGGGAGACCCTACAATGAGCAGTTCTTC CARIPPSGRPYNEQFF
TRBJ2-1 NA TRBV9 TRBD1 TGTGCCAGCAGCGTGAGGGGGCGAGCAGGCTCCTACAATGAGCAGTTCTTC CASSVRGRAGSYNEQFF
TRBJ2-5 few TRBV30 NA TGTGCCTGGAGGGCGGCAGGGGCGGGTGAGACCCAGTACTTC CAWRAAGAGETQYF
TRBJ2-7 few TRBV5-4 TRBD2 TGTGCCAGCAGCTTATCCCTAGCGGGAGGCGAGCAGTACTTC CASSLSLAGGEQYF
TRBJ2-1 NA TRBV7-2 NA TGTGCCAGCAGCTTAGCGAACAGAAGGGGCCCGTTCTTC CASSLANRRGPFF
TRBJ1-1 NA TRBV5-1 TRBD1 TGCGCCAGCAGCATTCAAGTCAAGGGGGCCTCTGAAGCTTTCTTT CASSIQVKGASEAFF
TRBJ2-3 NA TRBV5-4 NA TGTGCCAGCAGCTTCTACCTTACAGATACGCAGTATTTT CASSFYLTDTQYF
TRBJ2-1 NA TRBV30 NA TGTGCCTGGAGTATAGGTAGGGGCTACAATGAGCAGTTCTTC CAWSIGRGYNEQFF
TRBJ1-1 NA TRBV5-1 TRBD1 TGCGCCAGCAGCTTGAGCCAGGGGGGCACTGAAGCTTTCTTT CASSLSQGGTEAFF
TRBJ2-7 few TRBV7-2 NA TGTGCCAGCAGCTGGGCTAGCTCCGAGCAGTACTTC CASSWASSEQYF
TRBJ1-1 NA TRBV30 TRBD1 TGTGCCTGGAGTGTAGGGGGCAGGGAAAGGACTGAAGCTTTCTTT CAWSVGGRERTEAFF
TRBJ1-2 few TRBV7-9 TRBD1 TGTGCCAGCAGCGTAGGACAGGGGTATGGCTACACCTTC CASSVGQGYGYTF
TRBJ2-2 NA TRBV30 TRBD2 TGTGCCTGGAGTGTACTAGCGGGAGGGCCCACCGGGGAGCTGTTTTTT CAWSVLAGGPTGELFF
TRBJ2-4 NA TRBV28 NA TGTGCCAGCCTCGCAGCAGAGGAATCCAAAAACATTCAGTACTTC CASLAAEESKNIQYF
TRBJ1-5 NA TRBV27 TRBD1 TGTGCCAGCAGTCATATGATGACAGGGCGTCAGCCCCAGCATTTT CASSHMMTGRQPQHF
TRBJ2-3 few TRBV19 NA TGTGCCAGTAGTACCAACAGGGTCGATACGCAGTATTTT CASSTNRVDTQYF
TRBJ2-3 few TRBV30 NA TGTGCCTGGAGGAAACAGGGGACTAGCACAGATACGCAGTATTTT CAWRKQGTSTDTQYF
TRBJ2-3 NA TRBV28 NA TGTGCCAGCAGTCCCCACTTGAGTACGCAGTATTTT CASSPHLSTQYF
TRBJ2-7 few TRBV6-6 NA TGTGCCAGCACCGCGGGGAGGAACGAGCAGTACTTC CASTAGRNEQYF